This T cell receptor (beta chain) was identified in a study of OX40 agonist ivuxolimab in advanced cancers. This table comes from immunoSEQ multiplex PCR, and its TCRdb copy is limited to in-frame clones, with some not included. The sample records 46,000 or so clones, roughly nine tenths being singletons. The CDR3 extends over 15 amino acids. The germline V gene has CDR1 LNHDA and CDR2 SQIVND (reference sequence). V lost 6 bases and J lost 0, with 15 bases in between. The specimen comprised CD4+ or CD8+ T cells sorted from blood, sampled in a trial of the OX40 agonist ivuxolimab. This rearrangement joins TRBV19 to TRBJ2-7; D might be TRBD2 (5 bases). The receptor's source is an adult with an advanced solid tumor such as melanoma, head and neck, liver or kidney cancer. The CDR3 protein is CASRRAVVSSYEQYF. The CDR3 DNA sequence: TGTGCCAGTAGGCGAGCGGTAGTGAGCTCCTACGAGCAGTACTTC.